The rows below give T cell receptor beta chains drawn from one sample of a study of control samples from healthy donors and cancer patients. Clones were sequenced by immunoSEQ multiplex PCR, and TCRdb holds only the in-frame ones, with some missing. The data show about 160,000 clones, around 90% seen once. Sequenced input: blood. Receptor source: a man aged 30 to 45 in good health. Both conserved end residues are part of each CDR3. The D gene is left open where the match is weak. Expanded clones are given a class, and other clones once, few, many or no size at all.

J gene: TRBJ2-1
D gene: NA
V gene: TRBV19
clone size: NA
CDR3 DNA: TGTGCCAGTACGGGTGGGGTTGATGAGCAGTTCTTC
CDR3 protein: CASTGGVDEQFF

J gene: TRBJ2-5
D gene: NA
V gene: TRBV14
clone size: NA
CDR3 DNA: TGTGCCAGCAGCCAAGATGAAGGGGCCCAGTACTTC
CDR3 protein: CASSQDEGAQYF

J gene: TRBJ2-1
D gene: TRBD1
V gene: TRBV18
clone size: NA
CDR3 DNA: TGTGCCAGCTCACCACCCTGGGACAGGACCTACAATGAGCAGTTCTTC
CDR3 protein: CASSPPWDRTYNEQFF

J gene: TRBJ1-3
D gene: TRBD1
V gene: TRBV7-8
clone size: NA
CDR3 DNA: TGTGCCAGCAGCCCACGACAGGGCCCGAGCTCTGGAAACACCATATATTTT
CDR3 protein: CASSPRQGPSSGNTIYF

J gene: TRBJ1-1
D gene: NA
V gene: TRBV19
clone size: NA
CDR3 DNA: TGTGCCAGTAGTAACGGACAGCCGAACACTGAAGCTTTCTTT
CDR3 protein: CASSNGQPNTEAFF

J gene: TRBJ2-1
D gene: NA
V gene: TRBV14
clone size: once
CDR3 DNA: TGTGCCAGCAGCCCGAAAAACGGGGACTACAATGAGCAGTTCTTC
CDR3 protein: CASSPKNGDYNEQFF

J gene: TRBJ2-2
D gene: NA
V gene: TRBV4-2
clone size: NA
CDR3 DNA: TGTGCCAGCAGCCATAAGGGGGGGGCAGGGATTCAAGGCGGGGAGCTGTTTTTT
CDR3 protein: CASSHKGGAGIQGGELFF

J gene: TRBJ2-7
D gene: NA
V gene: TRBV7-2
clone size: NA
CDR3 DNA: TGTGCCAGCAGCTCGGCGGGACAGACCTACGAGCAGTACTTC
CDR3 protein: CASSSAGQTYEQYF

J gene: TRBJ1-1
D gene: NA
V gene: TRBV28
clone size: NA
CDR3 DNA: TGTGCCAGCAGTTTAAAGGGTCGGAATGCTGAAGCTTTCTTT
CDR3 protein: CASSLKGRNAEAFF

J gene: TRBJ1-2
D gene: TRBD1
V gene: TRBV5-4
clone size: NA
CDR3 DNA: TGTGCCAGCAGCTTGGACAGGGGGGAGAGCTATGGCTACACCTTC
CDR3 protein: CASSLDRGESYGYTF

J gene: TRBJ2-5
D gene: TRBD2
V gene: TRBV18
clone size: NA
CDR3 DNA: TGTGCCAGCTCACCGGCCTCTGATCGACTAGCGGGAGACCAAGAGACCCAGTACTTC
CDR3 protein: CASSPASDRLAGDQETQYF

J gene: TRBJ1-2
D gene: NA
V gene: TRBV2
clone size: NA
CDR3 DNA: TGTGCCAGCAGTCCAGCCCTAATTTATGGCTACACCTTC
CDR3 protein: CASSPALIYGYTF

J gene: TRBJ1-2
D gene: NA
V gene: TRBV6-5
clone size: NA
CDR3 DNA: TGTGCCAGCAACGGGAGGACCGATCCTAACTATGGCTACACCTTC
CDR3 protein: CASNGRTDPNYGYTF

J gene: TRBJ2-7
D gene: NA
V gene: TRBV7-9
clone size: NA
CDR3 DNA: TGTGCAACTGCCAGGGGCGAAAATAACGAGCAGTACTTC
CDR3 protein: CATARGENNEQYF

J gene: TRBJ1-5
D gene: NA
V gene: TRBV9
clone size: NA
CDR3 DNA: TGTGCCAGCAGCAAGGGAGGAGGACGCGGCAATCAGCCCCAGCATTTT
CDR3 protein: CASSKGGGRGNQPQHF

J gene: TRBJ1-3
D gene: NA
V gene: TRBV3-1/TRBV3-2
clone size: NA
CDR3 DNA: TGTGCCAGCAGCCAGAAAGGATCTGGAAACACCATATATTTT
CDR3 protein: CASSQKGSGNTIYF

J gene: TRBJ1-1
D gene: NA
V gene: TRBV28
clone size: NA
CDR3 DNA: TGTGCCAGCAGTTTAGGGGGTATTAAGGAAGCTTTCTTT
CDR3 protein: CASSLGGIKEAFF

J gene: TRBJ1-2
D gene: NA
V gene: TRBV6-5
clone size: once
CDR3 DNA: TGTGCCAGCAGACAAGACGCTAACTATGGCTACACCTTC
CDR3 protein: CASRQDANYGYTF

J gene: TRBJ1-2
D gene: NA
V gene: TRBV7-9
clone size: NA
CDR3 DNA: TGTGCCAGCAGCTTAGAATATGGCTACACCTTC
CDR3 protein: CASSLEYGYTF

J gene: TRBJ2-3
D gene: NA
V gene: TRBV7-7
clone size: NA
CDR3 DNA: TGTGCCAGCAGCTTAACTAGCTCAGATACGCAGTATTTT
CDR3 protein: CASSLTSSDTQYF

J gene: TRBJ1-1
D gene: NA
V gene: TRBV15
clone size: NA
CDR3 DNA: TGTGCCACCAGCAGAGATCGGAACACTGAAGCTTTCTTT
CDR3 protein: CATSRDRNTEAFF

J gene: TRBJ2-3
D gene: NA
V gene: TRBV5-1
clone size: NA
CDR3 DNA: TGCGCCAGCGGGAAGGGGGACCTCGGAGGGGATACGCAGTATTTT
CDR3 protein: CASGKGDLGGDTQYF

J gene: TRBJ2-7
D gene: NA
V gene: TRBV5-4
clone size: once
CDR3 DNA: TGTGCCAGCAGCTTGGGACAGGCCTCCTACGAGCAGTACTTC
CDR3 protein: CASSLGQASYEQYF

J gene: TRBJ2-1
D gene: NA
V gene: TRBV24-1
clone size: NA
CDR3 DNA: TGTGCCACCAGTGATTTGCAGCGTGGGAGCTCCTACAATGAGCAGTTCTTC
CDR3 protein: CATSDLQRGSSYNEQFF

J gene: TRBJ2-7
D gene: NA
V gene: TRBV20-1
clone size: NA
CDR3 DNA: TGCAGTGCTGGAACCGGCTACGAGCAGTACTTC
CDR3 protein: CSAGTGYEQYF